The rows below give T cell receptor beta chains drawn from one sample of a study of cytomegalovirus exposure and HLA in healthy donors. Only in-frame clones appear in the TCRdb table, and some are missing; sequencing was by immunoSEQ multiplex PCR. The repertoire has approximately 110,000 clones, 70% to 80% of them found once; the top ten carry about 1.9%. Sequenced: PBMCs. The source of these receptors is a man aged 50-60 years in good health and CMV-seronegative. The CDR3 runs from the conserved cysteine through the conserved F or W. Fields, in order: J gene, clone size, V gene, D gene, CDR3 DNA, CDR3 protein. The D gene is left open where the match is weak. Size is omitted from some rows. Given values are once, few, many or a class for expanded clones.

>TRBJ2-7|NA|TRBV7-2|TRBD1
TGTGCCAGCAGCTTATTAGAGGGGGCCGCCCAGCAGTACTTC
CASSLLEGAAQQYF
>TRBJ1-4|NA|TRBV30|NA
TGTGCCTGGAGTCCATTGTGGGGGGGGGATGTGGAAAAACTGTTTTTT
CAWSPLWGGDVEKLFF
>TRBJ2-7|NA|TRBV4-3|NA
TGCGCCAGCAGCCAAGAGGGAGGACAGGATTACGAGCAGTACTTC
CASSQEGGQDYEQYF
>TRBJ1-4|NA|TRBV5-1|TRBD1
TGCGCCAGCAGCCCGGGGACAGGGAGCCGTTCAACTAATGAAAAACTGTTTTTT
CASSPGTGSRSTNEKLFF
>TRBJ2-1|NA|TRBV5-4|TRBD1
TGTGCCAGCAGCCCCCGGACAGGCCTGTCCTACAATGAGCAGTTCTTC
CASSPRTGLSYNEQFF
>TRBJ1-3|NA|TRBV5-4|TRBD1
TGTGCCAGCAGCTTGGTAACAGGGGCTGGAAACACCATATATTTT
CASSLVTGAGNTIYF
>TRBJ2-3|NA|TRBV4-2|TRBD2
TGTGCCAGCAGCCAATCGGCTAGCGGGGGCACAGATACGCAGTATTTT
CASSQSASGGTDTQYF
>TRBJ2-1|NA|TRBV4-2|TRBD1
TGTGCCAGCAGCCACTCGGACAGGGACTACAATGAGCAGTTCTTC
CASSHSDRDYNEQFF
>TRBJ2-5|NA|TRBV11-3|NA
TGTGCCAGCAGCTTATCCAGGGTCGGAGAGACCCAGTACTTC
CASSLSRVGETQYF
>TRBJ2-2|NA|TRBV19|NA
TGTGCCAGTAGTATCGAGTTGGGTCAGGGGAACACCGGGGAGCTGTTTTTT
CASSIELGQGNTGELFF
>TRBJ2-5|NA|TRBV5-1|NA
TGCGCCAGCAGCTTTGACTCGGGAGAGGAGACCCAGTACTTC
CASSFDSGEETQYF
>TRBJ2-1|NA|TRBV21-1|NA
TGTGCCAGCAGCAGAGCCGGGACAAAGCAGTTCTTC
CASSRAGTKQFF
>TRBJ1-1|NA|TRBV5-4|TRBD1
TGTGCCAGCCGACTCTCCAACAGGGGCCGGAACACTGAAGCTTTCTTT
CASRLSNRGRNTEAFF
>TRBJ1-6|NA|TRBV7-3|NA
TGTGCCAGCAGCACTTCTGGAGGACGTAATTCACCCCTCCACTTT
CASSTSGGRNSPLHF
>TRBJ2-7|few|TRBV7-2|TRBD1
TGTGCCAGCAGCGCAAGACAGGGCTCGCAGCAGTACTTC
CASSARQGSQQYF
>TRBJ2-2|NA|TRBV7-6|TRBD1
TGTGCCAGCAGCCTATACCGGGACAGGTTACCGGGGGAGCTGTTTTTT
CASSLYRDRLPGELFF
>TRBJ2-5|NA|TRBV7-9|NA
TGTGCCAGCAGCGCAGGTCAAGAGACCCAGTACTTC
CASSAGQETQYF
>TRBJ2-5|NA|TRBV5-1|NA
TGCGCCAGCACCCTGGGACAGCCTGGGGGGGAGACCCAGTACTTC
CASTLGQPGGETQYF
>TRBJ2-5|NA|TRBV5-4|TRBD2
TGTGCCAGCAGCCCGGGACTAGCGGGGGTCCAAGAGACCCAGTACTTC
CASSPGLAGVQETQYF
>TRBJ1-1|NA|TRBV28|TRBD1
TGTGCCACCCAGAGAAGGACAGGAATGTTGAACACTGAAGCTTTCTTT
CATQRRTGMLNTEAFF
>TRBJ1-2|once|TRBV2|TRBD1
TGTGCCAGCAGGGGGGACAGCACGCGCTATGGCTACACCTTC
CASRGDSTRYGYTF
>TRBJ2-3|NA|TRBV11-2|NA
TGTGCCAGCAGTCGCGGACGGGACATTAGCACAGATACGCAGTATTTT
CASSRGRDISTDTQYF